The 26 T cell receptor beta chains below were found in one sample sequenced in a study of CD8 T cells in ankylosing spondylitis. TCRdb recomputed calls from the 5' RACE reads with MiXCR, one row per CDR3 protein. The table records more than 100,000 distinct CDR3 sequences, more than 9.5% of them present only once. Material for sequencing was blood, either unsorted or a sorted T cell fraction (not recorded which). The receptors originated from a female donor with ankylosing spondylitis or in good health (not recorded which).

This clonotype was counted only a few times. The J gene is TRBJ1-1, the V gene TRBV7-9, with 7 bases aligning to TRBD1. The CDR3 length is 14 residues. After removal of 7 bases from V and 1 base from J, the junction contained 6 bases not matched to a gene. In germline, CDR1 is SEHNR, CDR2 FQNEAQ (reference sequence). CDR3 sequence reads: CASNRGEGNTEAFF. The CDR3 DNA follows: TGTGCCAGCAACAGGGGTGAGGGGAACACTGAAGCTTTCTTT.

This clonotype was counted ten times or more. The rearrangement uses TRBV12-3 or TRBV12-4 and TRBJ2-1, with 7 bases matching TRBD2. CDR3 length: 16 residues. The trim removed 5 bases at V and 4 bases at J, leaving 11 bases unmatched. CDR3: CASSPTVDGRYNEQFF. The DNA of the CDR3 is TGTGCCAGCAGTCCCACCGTGGACGGGAGGTACAATGAGCAGTTCTTC.

In its sample, this clonotype was seen many times. The V gene is TRBV6-2 or TRBV6-3, the J gene TRBJ2-1, with a possible D match to TRBD2 (5 bases). V lost 7 bases to trimming and J lost 0 bases, with 13 bases between them. There are 15 residues in the CDR3. Germline V CDR1 and CDR2: MNHEY, SVGEGT. For the CDR3, the DNA is TGTGCCAGCAAACTAGACCCGAGCTCCTACAATGAGCAGTTCTTC. Its translation is CASKLDPSSYNEQFF.

This clonotype was picked up many times. This rearrangement joins TRBV4-2 to TRBJ2-2; D might be TRBD1 (6 bases). Germline CDR1 and CDR2: LGHNA and YNFKEQ. CDR3 length: 16 amino acids. V lost 0 bases and J lost 0, with 8 bases in between. The CDR3 DNA reads as TGTGCCAGCAGCCAAGACAGGGGTTCGAACACCGGGGAGCTGTTTTTT. It is translated as CASSQDRGSNTGELFF.

This clonotype was counted ten times or more. The chain couples TRBV5-1 to TRBJ2-2; 7 nucleotides line up with TRBD2. V shed 0 bases, J shed 6 bases, and the junction held 11 bases outside the gene matches. This CDR3 spans 17 amino acids. Germline assignment: CDR1 SGHRS and CDR2 YFSETQ. The DNA for the CDR3 is TGCGCCAGCAGCTTGGCCCCAGCGGGGATCTCATCCGGGGAGCTGTTTTTT. Its translation is CASSLAPAGISSGELFF.

The sample holds many counts of this clonotype. The chain combines TRBV7-6 with TRBJ2-2; 9 nucleotides agree with TRBD2. The CDR3 is 17 amino acids. V shed 5 bases and J 4 bases; nucleotides not matched to a gene: 11. The germline gives CDR1 SGHVS, CDR2 FNYEAQ. The CDR3 sequence: CASSVVTSGNPTGELFF. The CDR3 bases are TGTGCCAGCAGCGTGGTGACTAGCGGCAATCCCACCGGGGAGCTGTTTTTT.

This clonotype was detected a few times. The rearrangement joins TRBV5-1 to TRBJ2-1; TRBD2 might be the D (6 bases). Trimming removed 1 base from V and 0 bases from J, with 11 bases in between. CDR3 length: 16 amino acids. CDR1 is SGHRS and CDR2 is YFSETQ in the germline V gene. As DNA, the CDR3 is TGCGCCAGCAGCTTGCCTGGCGGGAACTCCTACAATGAGCAGTTCTTC. Its translation: CASSLPGGNSYNEQFF.

Ten or more counts support this clonotype. The chain employs TRBV24-1 and TRBJ1-5; 7 positions match TRBD1. After removal of 5 bases from V and 0 bases from J, the junction contained 9 bases not matched to a gene. CDR3 length: 17 residues. CDR1 is KGHDR, CDR2 SFDVKD, per germline. The CDR3 nucleotides read TGTGCCACCAGTGCTACCCGGGACAGTAATAGCAATCAGCCCCAGCATTTT. Translation: CATSATRDSNSNQPQHF.

V is TRBV19 and J is TRBJ1-2; TRBD1 matches at 7 bases. V lost 7 bases, J lost 8 bases, and 10 bases stayed unmatched. The CDR3 extends over 13 amino acids. Per germline, CDR1 LNHDA and CDR2 SQIVND (reference sequence). The CDR3 DNA sequence: TGTGCCAGTACCATTAGGGGGCGCCGCGGCTACACCTTC. It encodes CASTIRGRRGYTF.

In its sample, this clonotype was seen a few times. This chain uses TRBV27 with TRBJ1-1; D unclear. Germline assignment: CDR1 MNHEY and CDR2 SMNVEV (reference sequence). Trimming shortened V by 3 bases and J by 4 bases, and 12 bases separated the two germline ends. This CDR3 contains 14 residues. In nucleotides, the CDR3 is TGTGCCAGCAGTTTTTTGGGGTTGCGCACTGAAGCTTTCTTT. Protein sequence: CASSFLGLRTEAFF.

This clonotype was observed a handful of times. The junction differs from germline at one of its ends, possibly a read error. This chain joins TRBV7-2 and TRBJ2-4; the match to TRBD2 covers 7 bases. The length of the CDR3 is 14 residues. In germline, CDR1 is SGHTA, CDR2 FQGNSA. CDR3 loop: CASSLLPSGATLGF. CDR3 nucleotides: TGTGCCAGCAGCTTACTCCCCAGCGGGGCCACTCTGGGCTTC. Using reference TRBV7-2 and TRBJ2-4 for the parts outside the CDR3, the full variable domain is GAGVSQSPSNKVTEKGKDVELRCDPISGHTALYWYRQSLGQGLEFLIYFQGNSAPDKSGLPSDRFSAERTGGSVSTLTIQRTQQEDSAVYLCASSLLPSGATLGFGAGTRLSVL.

This clonotype was observed at least ten times. The V call is TRBV10-3, the J call TRBJ2-6; 10 bases line up with TRBD1. The junction had 2 bases not matched to a gene; V was cut back by 4 bases and J by 2 bases. The CDR3 consists of 16 residues. Germline CDR1 ENHRY, CDR2 SYGVKD. CDR3 in DNA: TGTGCCATCAGTGGGGACAGGGGTGCTGGGGCCAACGTCCTGACTTTC. It specifies CAISGDRGAGANVLTF.

In this sample, this clonotype turned up a few times. The V call is TRBV18, the J call TRBJ2-7; no clear D gene. CDR1 KGHSH and CDR2 LQKENI come from the germline V gene. The CDR3 loop spans 13 amino acids. The V end lost 1 base, the J end lost 4 bases, and 8 bases lay between the germline ends. The CDR3 protein is CASSPLSAYEQYF. The CDR3 nucleotides read TGTGCCAGCTCACCACTATCAGCGTACGAGCAGTACTTC.

The chain employs TRBV19 and TRBJ2-7, with no clear D. The CDR3 contains 13 residues. Trimming shortened V by 4 bases and J by 6 bases, and 13 bases separated the two germline ends. From germline, CDR1 is LNHDA and CDR2 SQIVND (reference sequence). Here the CDR3 reads CASSNRLGFEQYF. The CDR3, as DNA: TGTGCCAGTAGTAACAGATTGGGCTTCGAGCAGTACTTC.

There are many counts of this clonotype. J is TRBJ2-7 and V is TRBV12-3 or TRBV12-4; TRBD1 matches 9 bases. The V and J ends lost 5 bases and 6 bases, in that order; junction bases with no gene match: 2. This CDR3 has 12 residues. The CDR3 nucleotides are TGTGCCAGCAGTCGACAGGGGGGCGAGCAGTACTTC. Amino acid sequence: CASSRQGGEQYF.

Ten or more counts support this clonotype. The chain couples TRBV20-1 to TRBJ2-1, with D hard to call. Germline V gene lookup returns CDR1 DFQATT and CDR2 SNEGSKA (reference sequence). The V gene lost 6 bases and the J gene lost 3 bases, with 18 bases spanning the gap. CDR3 length equals 15 residues. CDR3 sequence reads: CSAARPERNYNEQFF. CDR3 DNA: TGCAGTGCCGCCCGACCCGAACGAAACTACAATGAGCAGTTCTTC.

In the case of this clonotype: This could be a read error, since a much larger clone is one nucleotide away. The chain carries TRBV5-1 and TRBJ1-2; unclear D gene. The germline V gene has CDR1 SGHRS and CDR2 YFSETQ. The CDR3 is made up of 12 amino acids. Here the CDR3 reads CDSSLGGYGYTF. The CDR3 DNA follows: TGCGACAGCAGCTTGGGAGGGTATGGCTACACCTTC. The full variable domain, completed using reference TRBV5-1 and TRBJ1-2, is KAGVTQTPRYLIKTRGQQVTLSCSPISGHRSVSWYQQTPGQGLQFLFEYFSETQRNKGNFPGRFSGRQFSNSRSEMNVSTLELGDSALYLCDSSLGGYGYTFGSGTRLTVV.

The table lists this clonotype with a count of one. CDR3 DNA: TGCAGCGTTCGCCCGGGACAGGGGGCCGAGCAGTACTTC. It is translated as CSVRPGQGAEQYF. This sequence joins TRBV29-1 and TRBJ2-7, with 12 bases fitting TRBD1. Germline CDR1 reads SQVTM; CDR2 reads ANQGSEA. The CDR3 is 13 residues long. V gave up 5 bases and J gave up 6 bases; unmatched junction bases: 5.

The table lists this clonotype with many counts. The chain couples TRBV24-1 to TRBJ2-1; TRBD2 matches 7 bases. The CDR3 covers 16 residues. The V gene end was trimmed by 3 bases and the J gene end by 4 bases; junction bases not matched to a gene: 8. The germline V gene has CDR1 KGHDR and CDR2 SFDVKD. The CDR3 here is CATSDAGRQAYNEQFF. As DNA, the CDR3 is TGTGCCACCAGTGATGCCGGGAGGCAGGCTTACAATGAGCAGTTCTTC.

V and J are TRBV20-1 and TRBJ2-5; the D gene could be TRBD1 or TRBD2 (6 bases each). Trimming removed 5 bases from V and 4 bases from J, with 20 bases in between. The germline V gene has CDR1 DFQATT and CDR2 SNEGSKA (reference sequence). CDR3 length: 15 residues. This CDR3 is CSAEGGLGPGETQYF. Written as DNA, the CDR3 is TGCAGTGCTGAGGGGGGTTTGGGGCCAGGAGAGACCCAGTACTTC.

CDR3 residues: CASSLGGRGATNTQYF. The CDR3 region has the DNA TGTGCCAGCAGTCTCGGGGGGAGGGGGGCTACTAATACGCAGTATTTT. The chain carries TRBV28 and TRBJ2-3, with D maybe TRBD2 (7 bases). From germline, CDR1 is MDHEN and CDR2 SYDVKM. This CDR3 region has 16 residues. V lost 5 bases and J 7 bases, leaving 22 bases between the germline ends.

This clonotype occurred many times. J is TRBJ2-7 and V is TRBV28, with a possible D match to TRBD1 (5 bases). The V gene lost 4 bases and the J gene lost 7 bases, with 11 bases spanning the gap. Germline values: CDR1 MDHEN, CDR2 SYDVKM. The CDR3 contains 12 residues. This chain's CDR3 is CASSYQGLEQYF. The CDR3 region has the DNA TGTGCCAGCAGTTATCAGGGTCTTGAGCAGTACTTC. Full variable domain (missing parts from reference TRBV28 and TRBJ2-7): DVKVTQSSRYLVKRTGEKVFLECVQDMDHENMFWYRQDPGLGLRLIYFSYDVKMKEKGDIPEGYSVSREKKERFSLILESASTNQTSMYLCASSYQGLEQYFGPGTRLTVT.

This clonotype was counted many times. The CDR3 here is CASSLIGQRGYTF. CDR3 DNA: TGTGCCAGCAGCTTGATAGGACAGAGAGGCTACACCTTC. This chain links TRBV7-6 with TRBJ1-2, with D possibly being TRBD1 (6 bases). V was trimmed by 3 bases and J by 8 bases, leaving 13 bases between them. Germline CDR1 and CDR2: SGHVS and FNYEAQ. This CDR3 has 13 amino acids.

This clonotype was observed a handful of times. The V gene is TRBV10-3, the J gene TRBJ2-3; D unresolved. CDR1 and CDR2 (germline): ENHRY, SYGVKD. Trimming took off 2 bases at V and 5 bases at J, with 2 bases between the two ends. This CDR3 region has 11 residues. CDR3 coding DNA: TGTGCCATCAGTGAGATAGATACGCAGTATTTT. Its protein is CAISEIDTQYF.

This clonotype occurred a few times. The V and J genes are TRBV5-1 and TRBJ2-5; 7 bases align to TRBD1. CDR1 is SGHRS and CDR2 is YFSETQ in the germline V gene. The CDR3 totals 14 residues. V lost 4 bases to trimming and J lost 1 base; unmatched junction nucleotides: 4. The DNA for the CDR3 is TGCGCCAGCAGCGAAGGGACAGCCCAAGAGACCCAGTACTTC. Its protein is CASSEGTAQETQYF.

This clonotype was observed at least ten times. This chain joins TRBV11-2 and TRBJ1-3; D is unclear. Trimming removed 0 bases at V and 7 bases at J, with 7 bases between. Per the germline V gene, CDR1 is SGHAT and CDR2 is FQNNGV. The CDR3 runs 13 residues. CDR3 in amino acids: CASSLDRSNTIYF. The CDR3 DNA is TGTGCCAGCAGCTTAGACCGCTCCAACACCATATATTTT.